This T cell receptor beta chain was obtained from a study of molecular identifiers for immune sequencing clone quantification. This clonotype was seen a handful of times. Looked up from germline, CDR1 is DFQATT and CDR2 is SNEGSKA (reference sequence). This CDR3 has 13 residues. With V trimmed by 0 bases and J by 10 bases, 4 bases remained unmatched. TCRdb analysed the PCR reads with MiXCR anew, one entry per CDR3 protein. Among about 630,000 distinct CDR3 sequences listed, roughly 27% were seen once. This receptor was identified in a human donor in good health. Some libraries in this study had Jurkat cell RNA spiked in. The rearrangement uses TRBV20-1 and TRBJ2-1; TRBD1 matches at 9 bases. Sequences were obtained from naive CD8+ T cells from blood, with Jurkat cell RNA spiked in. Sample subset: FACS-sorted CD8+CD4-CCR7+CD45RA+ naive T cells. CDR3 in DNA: TGCAGTGCTAGAGATTGGGGGACAGGGGAGCAGTTCTTC. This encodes CSARDWGTGEQFF.